The clone carrying this TCR beta chain showed up many times. The record originates from a study of T-cell reconstitution after alpha-beta-depleted transplantation in children. It was with unique molecular identifiers that the TCRbeta library was prepared. Via MiXCR, TCRdb re-called the PCR reads, giving one row per CDR3 protein. The sample consists of around 78,000 distinct CDR3 sequences, around 6.6% of them appearing once. The TCR originated in a human donor who donated a stem cell graft to a child with acute lymphoblastic leukemia. Source: PBMCs from the stem cell graft donor, taken from the stem cell graft.

The DNA of the CDR3 is TGTGCCAGCAGCGCGTCCGGGACATACCCCTACGAGCAGTACTTC. It is translated as CASSASGTYPYEQYF. The chain is built from TRBV7-9 and TRBJ2-7, with D tentatively TRBD1 (6 bases). Germline CDR1 is SEHNR and CDR2 is FQNEAQ (reference sequence). V was trimmed by 5 bases and J by 2 bases, leaving 16 bases between them. The CDR3 spans 15 residues.